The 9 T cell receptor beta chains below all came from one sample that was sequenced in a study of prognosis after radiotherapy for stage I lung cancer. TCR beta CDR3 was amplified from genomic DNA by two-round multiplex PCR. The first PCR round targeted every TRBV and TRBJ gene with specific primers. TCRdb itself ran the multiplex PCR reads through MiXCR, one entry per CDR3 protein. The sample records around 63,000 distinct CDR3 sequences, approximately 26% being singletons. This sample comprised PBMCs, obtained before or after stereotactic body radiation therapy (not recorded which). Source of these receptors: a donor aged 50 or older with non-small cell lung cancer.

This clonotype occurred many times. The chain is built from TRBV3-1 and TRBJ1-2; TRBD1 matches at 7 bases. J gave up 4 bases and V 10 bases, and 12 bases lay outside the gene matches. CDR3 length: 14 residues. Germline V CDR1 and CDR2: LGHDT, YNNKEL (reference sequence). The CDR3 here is CATQGVGGSYGYTF. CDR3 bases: TGTGCCACCCAGGGGGTTGGGGGTAGCTATGGCTACACCTTC. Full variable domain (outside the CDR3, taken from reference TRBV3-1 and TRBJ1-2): DTAVSQTPKYLVTQMGNDKSIKCEQNLGHDTMYWYKQDSKKFLKIMFSYNNKELIINETVPNRFSPKSPDKAHLNLHINSLELGDSAVYFCATQGVGGSYGYTFGSGTRLTVV.

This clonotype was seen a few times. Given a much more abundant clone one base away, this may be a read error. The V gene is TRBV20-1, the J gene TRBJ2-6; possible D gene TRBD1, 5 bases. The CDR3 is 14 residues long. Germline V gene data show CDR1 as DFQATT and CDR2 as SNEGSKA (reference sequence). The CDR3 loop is CSAILTSGANALTF. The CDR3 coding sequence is TGCAGTGCTATACTAACCTCTGGGGCCAACGCCCTGACTTTC.

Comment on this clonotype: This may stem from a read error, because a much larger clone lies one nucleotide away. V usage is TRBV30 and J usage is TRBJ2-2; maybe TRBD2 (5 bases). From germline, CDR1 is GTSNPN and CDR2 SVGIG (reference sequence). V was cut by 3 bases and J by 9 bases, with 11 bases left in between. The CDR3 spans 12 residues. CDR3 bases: TGTGCCTGGAGGGCGGGTTCCTGGGAGCTGTTTTTT. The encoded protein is CAWRAGSWELFF.

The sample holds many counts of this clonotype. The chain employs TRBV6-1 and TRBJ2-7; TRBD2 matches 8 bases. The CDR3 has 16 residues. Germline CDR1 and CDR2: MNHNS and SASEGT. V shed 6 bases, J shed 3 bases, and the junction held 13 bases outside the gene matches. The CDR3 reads CASRDSLAGRFYEQYF. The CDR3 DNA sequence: TGTGCCAGCAGAGACTCATTAGCGGGGAGATTCTACGAGCAGTACTTC.

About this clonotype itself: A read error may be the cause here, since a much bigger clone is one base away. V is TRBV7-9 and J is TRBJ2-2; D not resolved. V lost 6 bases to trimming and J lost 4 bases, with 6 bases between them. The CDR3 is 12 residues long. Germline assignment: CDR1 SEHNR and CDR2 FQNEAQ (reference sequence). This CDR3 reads CASRRITGELFF. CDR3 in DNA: TGTGCCAGCAGACGTATCACCGGGGAGCTGTTTTTT.

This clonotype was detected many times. The CDR3 coding sequence is TGTGCCAGCAGTCCCAGGGGACGGGATCAGCCCCAGCATTTT. Protein sequence: CASSPRGRDQPQHF. This chain connects TRBV28 to TRBJ1-5; possible D gene TRBD1, 6 bases. Trimming took 5 bases from V and 5 from J, leaving 13 bases between them. CDR3 length equals 14 residues. Germline values: CDR1 MDHEN, CDR2 SYDVKM.

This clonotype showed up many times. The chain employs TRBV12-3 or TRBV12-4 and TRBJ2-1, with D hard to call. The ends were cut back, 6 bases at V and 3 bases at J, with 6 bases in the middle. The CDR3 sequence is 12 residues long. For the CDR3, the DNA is TGTGCCAGCAGCCCAGGCTACAATGAGCAGTTCTTC. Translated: CASSPGYNEQFF.

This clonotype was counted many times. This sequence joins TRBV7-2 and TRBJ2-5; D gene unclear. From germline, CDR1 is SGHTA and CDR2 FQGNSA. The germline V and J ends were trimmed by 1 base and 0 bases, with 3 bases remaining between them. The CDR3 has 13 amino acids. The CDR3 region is CASSLGHQETQYF. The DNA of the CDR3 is TGTGCCAGCAGCTTAGGGCACCAAGAGACCCAGTACTTC.

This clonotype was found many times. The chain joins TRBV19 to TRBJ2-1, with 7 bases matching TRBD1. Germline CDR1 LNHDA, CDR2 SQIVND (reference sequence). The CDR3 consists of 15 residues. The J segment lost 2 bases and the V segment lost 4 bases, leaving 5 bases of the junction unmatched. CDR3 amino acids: CASSNRGMTYNEQFF. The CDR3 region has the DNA TGTGCCAGTAGTAACAGGGGTATGACCTACAATGAGCAGTTCTTC.